This T cell receptor beta chain was retrieved from a study of T cell responses to AZD1222 COVID-19 vaccine. Study observations and caveats: Repertoire sampling occurred only after the peak T cell response.

For this clone: Its antigen is currently unknown.

The protocol was immunoSEQ multiplex PCR, while the TCRdb copy is restricted to in-frame clones and leaves out a portion. The sample gives approximately 100,000 clones, around 90% of which show up once; roughly 12% is in the top ten. The CDR3 spans 15 residues. The V gene's germline CDR1 is MDHEN and CDR2 SYDVKM. The ends lost 6 bases at V and 1 base at J; junction bases unmatched: 4. Here the sequenced sample was peripheral blood, taken on day 0 of MenACWY control vaccination. This sequence originates from an adult in good health. The V call is TRBV28, the J call TRBJ2-3, with 10 nucleotides matching TRBD2. The CDR3 DNA sequence: TGTGCCAGCAGACCTGGACTAGCGGGCACAGATACGCAGTATTTT. It codes for CASRPGLAGTDTQYF. Looking up the rest from reference TRBV28 and TRBJ2-3 gives the full variable domain: DVKVTQSSRYLVKRTGEKVFLECVQDMDHENMFWYRQDPGLGLRLIYFSYDVKMKEKGDIPEGYSVSREKKERFSLILESASTNQTSMYLCASRPGLAGTDTQYFGPGTRLTVL.